The following is a TCR beta chain sequence with its context. The antigen it recognizes is unknown. No base-level quality is on record; no much larger clone is a single base apart. The germline V gene yields SQVTM for CDR1 and ANQGSEA for CDR2. The CDR3 starts with the cysteine, ends with the phenylalanine, and has 13 residues. The DNA shown is the 39-base CDR3, in frame from base 1. Trimming at the junction amounts to 0 bases on V and 5 bases on J, and the germline ends lie 11 bases apart. The library came from the immunoSEQ multiplex PCR assay. A mixture of 60 forward primers for TCR Vbeta segments and 13 reverse primers for TCR Jbeta segments was used in the multiplex PCR. The CDR3 region of rearranged TCR beta genes was amplified from genomic DNA by a multiplex PCR assay. Amplified TCR beta libraries were sequenced as 87-base-pair reads on the Illumina HiSeq System. Concerning the study's data processing: In a later analysis, some 80 million unique TCR beta chains were counted across the approximately 670 repertoires, and about 10 million of these chains were shared by at least two donors. A nearest-neighbor algorithm error-corrected the raw reads and collapsed the reads into unique sequences, merging closely related sequences to remove PCR and sequencing errors. Alignment of CDR3 sequences to IMGT reference sequences was used to assign V, D and J gene segments. For a sequence to be retained, at least a six-nucleotide match to both a V gene segment and a J gene segment was required. A rearrangement was called productive if the CDR3 had no stop codons and remained in frame with V and J, and every other rearrangement was called non-productive. CDR3 was defined by IMGT convention, running from the second conserved V-encoded cysteine to the conserved J-encoded phenylalanine. In an earlier analysis of 550 to 650 of the donors, sequences lacking an unambiguous match to a single V gene segment were excluded. In an earlier analysis of several hundred of the donors, V segments were called functional above 56.7% productive rearrangements and were called segregating when the between-donor standard deviation exceeded 5%. A statistical classification framework was developed to diagnose cytomegalovirus status using the catalog of TCR beta chain sequences. In a later analysis, TCR nucleotide sequences were compared against IMGT/GENE-DB human TR gene sequences so that V and J genes could be assigned. Using the TCRdist pipeline, a later analysis assigned CDR3 sequences along with most-parsimonious VDJ recombination scenarios. A later analysis defined each TCR beta chain by its CDR3 amino acid sequence plus V-gene family, and excluded reads lacking a unique V-gene family. To address suspected cross-contamination and a sequencing artifact, a later analysis removed a few hundred highly shared, low-generation-probability nucleotide sequences. In a later analysis, a clonal expansion index for each public chain was calculated from normalized within-repertoire ranks of inferred template counts. In a later analysis, generation probabilities were computed using a VDJ recombination model fitted to out-of-frame rearrangements, and the results were checked against IGoR. In a later analysis, hypergeometric tests were used to score TCR-TCR, TCR-HLA and TCR-CMV co-occurrence, with a repertoire-size bias correction applied to TCR pairs. To estimate false discovery rates, a later analysis permuted the HLA or CMV assignments 20 times. In a later analysis, co-occurring TCRs were grouped using DBSCAN, and TCRdist sequence similarity was added for clustering within HLA-allele-positive subsets. For co-occurrence clustering, repertoires with fewer than 30,000 or more than 120,000 public chains were excluded, along with five or six repertoires with anomalous nucleotide sharing. In TCRdb, the immuneACCESS table is reduced to in-frame sequences with V and J assigned. These tables do not hold every clone; where another copy was compared, an unresolved V gene accounts for under half, and the others remain unexplained. V, J and clone size derive from that table, while D and trimming were established from the DNA sequence. In all, the sample holds about 150,000 clones, and 65% to 85% of those were seen once. The ten largest clones take up roughly 5.5% of the sample.

The sample belongs to a study of cytomegalovirus exposure and HLA in healthy donors (dated by TCRdb to 2017 to 2019). Describing the broader study: In an earlier analysis of several hundred of the donors, 250 to 350 Gb of sequence data and some 120 million unique TCR beta sequences from 180 million or so T cells were reported. Approximately 300 gigabases of sequencing data and about 92 million unique TCR sequences made up an early release that covered several hundred HLA-typed donors. Of the 300 to 500 genotyped donors, roughly 76% were placed in the genetic ancestry cluster associated with self-reported Caucasian donors. The study aimed to test whether cataloging public T cell receptors could reveal signatures of past pathogen exposure. The study used immunosequencing to profile the T cell repertoires of approximately 630 subjects and linked those repertoires to cytomegalovirus serostatus. In addition to the first cohort of about 650 subjects, a separate validation cohort of approximately 130 different subjects was used. To predict cytomegalovirus infection status, the study brought together high-throughput TCR immunosequencing, statistical association of individual TCRs with disease status, and machine learning. To study patterns of TCR occurrence, a later analysis re-analyzed previously published TCR beta repertoires from 500 to 850 donors and added high-resolution HLA genotyping. Rather than drawing on any new phenotypic data, the later analysis identified candidate immune exposures from TCR beta sequences and the way those sequences occurred across donors. In an earlier analysis of 587 of the donors, high-throughput TCR beta sequencing was used to judge whether each TCR beta V gene segment behaved as functional or pseudogenic. Donor age, sex, ethnicity and CMV serostatus were compiled alongside the repertoire data. Genome-wide SNP genotypes for about three fifths of the roughly 670 donors were used in a later genetic analysis, which treated that subset as a discovery cohort. All discovery cohort repertoires had been generated on a single sequencing platform. Both class I and class II loci were covered by HLA typing, at four-digit resolution. Typing coverage differed by locus: A, B, C, DRB1 and DQB1 were typed in about 620-640 donors, DQA1 in about 510, DPA1 in around 610, and DPB1 in 472. Because of strong linkage in the cohort, five DR-DQ haplotypes were treated as single units for association and clustering. Across around 400 genotyped donors of the cohort, an average of approximately 240,000 unique TCR beta nucleotide sequences per donor were sequenced, and 15% to 20% of those sequences were non-productive. General findings and caveats noted by the study authors: The authors suggested that the approach could potentially be generalized to other disease states and immunological phenotypes. Compared with the approximately 670-donor mean, donors in an Asian-associated ancestry cluster had fewer N-insertions in productive TCRs, according to a later genetic analysis. Some IMGT-functional V segments, including TRBV6-2 and TRBV6-3, could not be distinguished by the 87-base-pair reads and were therefore excluded. In a later analysis, the rate of TCR association differed among HLA loci, with DRB1 alleles having the most associated TCRs and HLA-C alleles having the fewest. In the study, some 160 TCR beta chains were listed as associated with cytomegalovirus. Cytomegalovirus status was reported to be diagnosed by the classifier with high specificity and sensitivity in both the original and validation cohorts. Because counts were too low, about 15 rarely observed V segments, including chromosome 9 orphons, were left out of the earlier analysis of 500 to 750 of the donors. In an earlier analysis of fewer than 750 of the donors, most TCR beta V segments were observed in productive rearrangements about 90% or about 30% of the time, broadly matching IMGT annotations. For the cohort, immune exposure information was limited to CMV serostatus. Compared with equally common non-associated chains, HLA-associated TCR beta chains in a later analysis were more clonally expanded and had lower generation probabilities. In a later analysis, most CMV-associated TCR beta chains were found to appear HLA-restricted, with HLA associations seemingly driven largely by CMV exposure. In vitro tests confirmed that a few of the cytomegalovirus-associated TCR beta chains recognize cytomegalovirus antigens. In a later analysis, several top co-occurrence clusters were reported to appear linked to parvovirus B19, influenza, CMV and Epstein-Barr virus. In a later analysis, around 15,000 TCR beta sequences were associated with specific HLA alleles at a false discovery rate of 0.05. Because some donors lacked HLA typing at each locus, the association tests relied only on the typed subset. In this cohort, only TCR beta chains were sequenced, and detectable features were limited by the absence of alpha or paired-chain data. When HLA alleles, especially DR and DQ, strongly co-occurred, attributing TCR associations to individual alleles was difficult. The sequencing pipeline was judged likely to have produced a cluster of highly shared sequence variants as a technical artifact. Presence/absence analyses assumed roughly uniform sequencing depth across donors, an assumption that may not hold. An association between a missense DCLRE1C variant and V-gene and J-gene trimming of TCR beta chains was found in a later genetic analysis and replicated in an independent cohort. A further reported finding was that TCR beta sequences accurately predicted the HLA-A and HLA-B alleles for most subjects in the first cohort. Linkage disequilibrium might explain the correlated functional status among segregating V segments, but an unknown experimental factor could not be ruled out. Across donors, most TCR sequences were observed very rarely, whereas some public TCRs were present in many individuals.

The cohort was made up of about 610 healthy bone marrow donors. Cohort members were all nominally healthy when sampled, although unrecorded immune exposures were likely present. The donor was CMV seropositive and was included in the group of some 290 seropositive cohort members. A peripheral blood sample was provided by each donor, and peripheral blood mononuclear cells were used for TCR beta sequencing. The Qiagen DNeasy Blood Extraction Kit was used to extract genomic DNA from the blood cell samples. Sequenced sample: PBMCs. This sequence was found in a woman aged 40-49 years in good health and CMV-seropositive. This receptor chain uses TRBV29-1 and TRBJ2-7, and possibly TRBD1, on 5 matching bases. The CDR3 amino acid sequence is: CSVEDGSGHEQYF. The base sequence is TGCAGCGTTGAAGATGGATCAGGGCACGAGCAGTACTTC.